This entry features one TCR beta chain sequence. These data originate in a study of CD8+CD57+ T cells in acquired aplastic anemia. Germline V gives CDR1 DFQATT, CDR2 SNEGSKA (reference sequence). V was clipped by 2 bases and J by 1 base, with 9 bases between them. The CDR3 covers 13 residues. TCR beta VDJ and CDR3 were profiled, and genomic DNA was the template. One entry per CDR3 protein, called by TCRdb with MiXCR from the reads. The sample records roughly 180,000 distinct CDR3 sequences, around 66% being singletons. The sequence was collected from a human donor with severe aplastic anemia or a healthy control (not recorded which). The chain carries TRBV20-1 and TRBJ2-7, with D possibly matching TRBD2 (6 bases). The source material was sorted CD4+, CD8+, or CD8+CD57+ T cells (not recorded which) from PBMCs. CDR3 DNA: TGCAGTGCTAGAATAGCGGAATCCTACGAGCAGTACTTC. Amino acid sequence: CSARIAESYEQYF.